The 5 T cell receptor beta chains reported below all come from one sample, sequenced in a study of Ad26.COV2.S vaccination and SARS-CoV-2 variants. The treatment: around 19 received Ad26.COV2.S at low or high dose, single or two shots; 5 received placebo; per-sample allocation not given. The samples were gathered on day 63 after the first injection of vaccine or placebo. Sequencing was performed with immunoSEQ multiplex PCR; in TCRdb, only in-frame clones are kept and a portion is missing. The sample includes about 460,000 clones, 80% to 90% of them seen just once. The specimen comprised peripheral blood, sampled in a trial of Ad26.COV2.S vaccine versus placebo. The receptor source for this set is a person aged 18 to 65 who received the Ad26.COV2.S COVID-19 vaccine or a placebo.

This chain links TRBV5-5 with TRBJ2-3; D perhaps matches TRBD1 (6 bases). The ends were cut back, 1 base at V and 9 bases at J, with 24 bases in the middle. Germline CDR1 SGHKS, CDR2 YYEKEE (reference sequence). This CDR3 region has 17 residues. The CDR3 region is CASSLIGVVQGGRTQYF. Written as DNA, the CDR3 is TGTGCCAGCAGCTTGATTGGGGTAGTACAGGGTGGAAGGACGCAGTATTTT.

The chain has TRBV28 and TRBJ1-5; D is perhaps TRBD1 (6 bases). There are 16 residues in the CDR3. Trimming removed 7 bases at V and 1 base at J, with 17 bases between. Germline CDR1 and CDR2: MDHEN and SYDVKM. CDR3 bases: TGTGCCAGCACCCTTTGGGGGGGGCACAGCAATCAGCCCCAGCATTTT. This encodes CASTLWGGHSNQPQHF.

The chain's CDR3 is CASSLDYRGLGGELFF. The CDR3 DNA follows: TGTGCCAGCAGCTTAGACTACAGGGGGCTTGGCGGGGAGCTGTTTTTT. The rearrangement uses TRBV11-2 and TRBJ2-2, with 9 nucleotides matching TRBD1. This CDR3 is built from 16 residues. With 0 bases clipped from V and 7 bases from J, the junction kept 6 bases outside the gene matches. Germline V gene sequence: CDR1 SGHAT, CDR2 FQNNGV.

Only a few counts were recorded for this clone. This chain links TRBV21-1 with TRBJ2-6; no DNA check was done on the table's D call, TRBD2. TRBV21-1 is recorded as a pseudogene. The CDR3 runs 16 residues. CDR3 in DNA: TGTGCCAGCAGCAAAGGGCCGAGGACTGGGGCCAACGTCCTGACTTTC. This translates into CASSKGPRTGANVLTF.

The rearrangement links TRBV6-1 to TRBJ2-2; 9 bases match TRBD1. CDR3 length: 17 residues. CDR1 MNHNS and CDR2 SASEGT come from the germline V gene. The V gene end was trimmed by 4 bases and the J gene end by 4 bases; junction bases not matched to a gene: 10. CDR3 amino acids: CASSGGTGMFSTGELFF. The CDR3 DNA follows: TGTGCCAGCAGTGGCGGGACAGGGATGTTCTCCACCGGGGAGCTGTTTTTT.